These T cell receptor beta chains were read from a single sample in a study of cytomegalovirus exposure and HLA in healthy donors. Measured with immunoSEQ multiplex PCR; TCRdb has only the in-frame clones, and not every one. There are approximately 300,000 clones in the sample; roughly 89% occur only once, and 0.75% to 0.85% lies in the top ten. Material: PBMCs. These receptors came from a woman aged 18-30 years in good health and CMV-seronegative. CDR3s leave out the opening cysteine and the closing phenylalanine or tryptophan.

len: 13
v_gene: TRBV2
CDR3aa: ASSSTGQRAYEQY

len: 10
v_gene: TRBV19
CDR3aa: ASSIGANEQY

len: 11
v_gene: TRBV6-5
CDR3aa: ASKRTANTEAF

len: 11
v_gene: TRBV28
CDR3aa: ASSRQDTGELF

len: 12
v_gene: TRBV28
CDR3aa: ASTDPQGGNEQF

len: 16
v_gene: TRBV28
CDR3aa: ASSPTRDRVGSNQPQH

len: 12
v_gene: TRBV5-1
CDR3aa: ASSPDRGTGEQY

len: 12
v_gene: TRBV14
CDR3aa: ASSQAAGGYEQY

len: 10
v_gene: TRBV7-8
CDR3aa: ASSSLDNEQF

len: 11
v_gene: TRBV27
CDR3aa: ASSLEGTGELF

len: 12
v_gene: TRBV27
CDR3aa: ASSYTGESQPQH

len: 13
v_gene: TRBV27
CDR3aa: ASSLSGAPGNTIY

len: 12
v_gene: TRBV15
CDR3aa: ATSRVGTGPEQY

len: 14
v_gene: TRBV2
CDR3aa: ASSPHPGLAGGEQF

len: 12
v_gene: TRBV15
CDR3aa: ATSRAGTIYEQY

len: 13
v_gene: TRBV2
CDR3aa: ASSAGTETSYEQY

len: 11
v_gene: TRBV15
CDR3aa: ATLPGGGDEQF

len: 15
v_gene: TRBV7-3
CDR3aa: ASSLESGRGFEGEQF

len: 13
v_gene: TRBV28
CDR3aa: ASSTTGTGLFEQY

len: 17
v_gene: TRBV2
CDR3aa: ASSEVWLAGEEGTDTQY

len: 13
v_gene: TRBV2
CDR3aa: ASSEWSSGTDTQY

len: 13
v_gene: TRBV27
CDR3aa: ASSSGRGYNQPQH

len: 13
v_gene: TRBV4-3
CDR3aa: ASSPGLAEAYEQY

len: 12
v_gene: TRBV6-5
CDR3aa: ASSRTAFNYGYT

len: 11
v_gene: TRBV2
CDR3aa: ASRGSSETAKY

len: 11
v_gene: TRBV11-2
CDR3aa: ASSLGGQETQY

len: 13
v_gene: TRBV4-3
CDR3aa: ASSQTWTGQETQY

len: 11
v_gene: TRBV9
CDR3aa: ASSFRVGNEQF

len: 12
v_gene: TRBV11-3
CDR3aa: ASSSHRTSHEQY